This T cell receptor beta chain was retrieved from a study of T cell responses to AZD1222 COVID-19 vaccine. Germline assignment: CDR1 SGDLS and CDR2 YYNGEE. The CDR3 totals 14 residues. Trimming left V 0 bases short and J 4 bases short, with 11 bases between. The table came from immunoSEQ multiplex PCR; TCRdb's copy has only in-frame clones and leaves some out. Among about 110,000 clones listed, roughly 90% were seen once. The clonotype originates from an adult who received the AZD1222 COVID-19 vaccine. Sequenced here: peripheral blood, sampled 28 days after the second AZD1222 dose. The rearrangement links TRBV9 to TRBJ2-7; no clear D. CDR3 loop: CASSVDPIPYEQYF. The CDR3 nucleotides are TGTGCCAGCAGCGTAGACCCGATACCTTACGAGCAGTACTTC. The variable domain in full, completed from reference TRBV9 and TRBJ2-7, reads DSGVTQTPKHLITATGQRVTLRCSPRSGDLSVYWYQQSLDQGLQFLIQYYNGEERAKGNILERFSAQQFPDLHSELNLSSLELGDSALYFCASSVDPIPYEQYFGPGTRLTVT.